This passage covers 3 T cell receptor beta chains from one sample sequenced in a study of blood T cell repertoires in COVID-19. Produced via immunoSEQ multiplex PCR; TCRdb's table is partial and in-frame only. Of around 93,000 clones in the sample, 90% were seen once. Sequences were obtained from peripheral blood. These receptors all come from a man between 18 and 35 years old with COVID-19, enrolled during active disease.

V gene TRBV27 combines with J gene TRBJ2-1; D may be TRBD1 (5 bases). The CDR3 runs 14 residues. Germline CDR1 and CDR2: MNHEY and SMNVEV (reference sequence). The ends were cut back, 3 bases at V and 3 bases at J, with 9 bases in the middle. The CDR3 DNA reads as TGTGCCAGCAGTTTGTGGACAAACTACAATGAGCAGTTCTTC. Protein sequence: CASSLWTNYNEQFF.

The chain recombines TRBV7-8 with TRBJ1-5, with 7 bases matching TRBD1. Germline-derived CDR1 and CDR2 are SGHVS and FQNEAQ. V trimming: 5 bases; J trimming: 1 base; junction bases outside the gene matches: 2. The CDR3 totals 14 residues. The CDR3 nucleotides are TGTGCCAGCAGCCGCAGGGGGAGCAATCAGCCCCAGCATTTT. This gives the protein CASSRRGSNQPQHF.

On this clone itself: The germline gene is not matched at one end of the junction; a read error may be the cause. This CDR3 reads CASSPTTSEEKLLF. The CDR3 DNA is TGTGCCAGCAGCCCAACGACTTCCGAAGAAAAACTGCTTTTT. This rearrangement joins TRBV7-8 to TRBJ1-4; D is unclear. The CDR3 runs 14 residues. The germline V gene has CDR1 SGHVS and CDR2 FQNEAQ.